These 22 T cell receptor beta chains came from one sample sequenced in a study of beta chain features in type 1 diabetes. Their antigens remain unidentified. Broader study findings: TCRB CDR3 length was moderately but significantly reduced in all four CD4+ subsets of Type 1 diabetes patients.

TCRB transcripts that were expressed got sequenced, as all of the isolated RNA had been reverse transcribed. TCRdb's copy holds only in-frame clones and misses some; the assay was immunoSEQ multiplex PCR. The table includes 300,000 to 350,000 clones, roughly 14% detected once. Sequenced material: naive CD4+ T cells from blood. Every receptor here comes from a woman aged 18-35 years with type 1 diabetes.

This clone was detected only a few times. The chain is built from TRBV28 and TRBJ1-2; weak D call: TRBD1 (5 bases). V was cut by 6 bases and J by 4 bases, with 12 bases left in between. The CDR3 is made up of 13 amino acids. CDR1 and CDR2 (germline): MDHEN, SYDVKM. The CDR3 here is CASREGALYGYTF. Written as DNA, the CDR3 is TGTGCCAGCAGAGAAGGGGCGCTCTATGGCTACACCTTC.

The chain employs TRBV7-3 and TRBJ2-3; unclear D gene. The CDR3 loop spans 13 amino acids. Per the germline V gene, CDR1 is SGHTA and CDR2 is FQGTGA. V dropped 4 bases and J dropped 3 bases, with 8 bases sitting between them. The CDR3 loop reads CASSSETTDTQYF. The DNA for the CDR3 is TGTGCCAGCAGCTCGGAGACGACAGATACGCAGTATTTT.

This clone was recorded a few times. Within the sample, other DNA sequences also encode this same CDR3. The chain recombines TRBV7-9 with TRBJ2-5, with TRBD2 matching over 13 bases. The CDR3 loop spans 15 amino acids. Trimming at V came to 1 base and at J to 5 bases, leaving 1 base not matched to a gene. Germline-derived CDR1 and CDR2 are SEHNR and FQNEAQ (reference sequence). The CDR3 protein is CASSLGLAGGETQYF. The CDR3, as DNA: TGTGCCAGCAGCTTAGGACTAGCGGGAGGCGAGACCCAGTACTTC.

In this sample, this clone turned up a few times. The gene calls are TRBV27 and TRBJ1-2; D may be TRBD1 (5 bases). V was trimmed by 3 bases and J by 1 base, leaving 12 bases between them. The germline CDR1 and CDR2 sequences are MNHEY and SMNVEV (reference sequence). This CDR3 comprises 15 residues. The DNA for the CDR3 is TGTGCCAGCAGTTTTTCAGGGTTTGGTAACTATGGCTACACCTTC. Its protein is CASSFSGFGNYGYTF.

The CDR3 DNA sequence: TGTGCCAGCAGCTCCCCCGGCGGGAGGGCGTTCTTC. It yields the protein CASSSPGGRAFF. The chain is built from TRBV11-2 and TRBJ2-1; 9 nucleotides match TRBD2. J gave up 15 bases and V 4 bases, and 7 bases lay outside the gene matches. The CDR3 contains 12 residues. In germline, CDR1 is SGHAT, CDR2 FQNNGV.

This clone was counted only a few times. J is TRBJ2-7 and V is TRBV6-1, with 8 positions matching TRBD2. Trimming cost V 6 bases and J 3 bases; bases outside gene matches: 4. In germline, CDR1 is MNHNS, CDR2 SASEGT. This CDR3 is built from 13 residues. The CDR3 coding sequence is TGTGCCAGCAGGTCGGGAGGGGTCTACGAGCAGTACTTC. Residues: CASRSGGVYEQYF.

The genes are TRBV7-9 and TRBJ1-2; the match to TRBD1 covers 8 bases. The CDR3 has 15 amino acids. CDR1 is SEHNR and CDR2 is FQNEAQ in the germline V gene (reference sequence). The trim removed 4 bases at V and 2 bases at J, leaving 6 bases unmatched. CDR3 sequence (DNA): TGTGCCAGCAGCTGGACGGACAGGGTAAACTATGGCTACACCTTC. It yields the protein CASSWTDRVNYGYTF.

The sample holds a few counts of this clone. The chain links TRBV7-9 to TRBJ2-7; D not resolved. The V and J ends lost 3 bases and 5 bases respectively, with 14 bases between them. Looked up from germline, CDR1 is SEHNR and CDR2 is FQNEAQ (reference sequence). The CDR3 extends over 14 amino acids. The DNA of the CDR3 is TGTGCCAGCAGCTTGACTCCCTCATCCCACGAGCAGTACTTC. Residues: CASSLTPSSHEQYF.

In this sample, this clone turned up a few times. The chain joins TRBV6-5 to TRBJ2-5; 10 nucleotides align to TRBD1. Germline V gives CDR1 MNHEY, CDR2 SVGAGI. The CDR3 contains 14 residues. Trimming cost V 7 bases and J 4 bases; bases outside gene matches: 6. The CDR3 DNA sequence: TGTGCCAGCAAGGGACAGGGGAAGCGAGAGACCCAGTACTTC. Its protein is CASKGQGKRETQYF.

V and J are TRBV4-3 and TRBJ2-1, with D possibly being TRBD2 (5 bases). Germline assignment: CDR1 LGHNA and CDR2 YSLEER. The CDR3 covers 16 residues. Trimming removed 1 base at V and 9 bases at J, with 19 bases between. CDR3 coding DNA: TGCGCCAGCAGCCAAGTTGGTCGGCGAGGGTTGGGTGAGCAGTTCTTC. Protein: CASSQVGRRGLGEQFF.

This clone occurred a few times. The J gene is TRBJ2-1, the V gene TRBV7-3; D gene uncertain. CDR3 length: 15 amino acids. Trimming pared 4 bases from V and 0 bases from J, leaving 10 bases between. CDR1 is SGHTA, CDR2 FQGTGA, per germline. The CDR3 region is CASSSAGNSYNEQFF. The CDR3 coding sequence is TGTGCCAGCAGCTCGGCAGGTAACTCCTACAATGAGCAGTTCTTC.

The chain couples TRBV4-1 to TRBJ2-6, with 8 nucleotides matching TRBD1. In germline, CDR1 is MGHRA, CDR2 YSYEKL. The CDR3 has 18 amino acids. The V and J ends lost 6 bases and 2 bases, in that order; junction bases with no gene match: 12. This CDR3 is CASSLTRPGGAGANVLTF. The CDR3, as DNA: TGCGCCAGCAGTCTTACGAGACCAGGGGGCGCTGGGGCCAACGTCCTGACTTTC.

This clone was picked up a small number of times. The rearrangement joins TRBV5-1 to TRBJ2-1, with TRBD2 identical over 10 bases. The CDR3 runs 14 residues. CDR1 SGHRS and CDR2 YFSETQ come from the germline V gene. With 0 bases clipped from V and 10 bases from J, the junction kept 4 bases outside the gene matches. CDR3 amino acids: CASSLAEGLAEQFF. The CDR3 bases are TGCGCCAGCAGCTTGGCAGAGGGACTAGCGGAGCAGTTCTTC.

The chain recombines TRBV18 with TRBJ2-2, with no clear D. The CDR3 is 13 residues long. V was cut by 4 bases and J by 3 bases, with 6 bases left in between. Germline CDR1 KGHSH, CDR2 LQKENI. CDR3 loop: CASSRSDTGELFF. The CDR3 DNA sequence: TGTGCCAGCTCACGGAGCGACACCGGGGAGCTGTTTTTT.

The genes are TRBV27 and TRBJ1-2, with D perhaps TRBD1 (5 bases). This CDR3 is 14 amino acids long. V lost 5 bases, J lost 4 bases, and 14 bases lay in between. From germline, CDR1 is MNHEY and CDR2 SMNVEV (reference sequence). The CDR3 here is CASSRFQGGYGYTF. In DNA, the CDR3 is TGTGCCAGCAGTCGCTTCCAGGGTGGCTATGGCTACACCTTC.

The V call is TRBV19, the J call TRBJ2-7, with 8 bases matching TRBD2. V shed 3 bases, J shed 1 base, and the junction held 8 bases outside the gene matches. Germline V gene lookup returns CDR1 LNHDA and CDR2 SQIVND (reference sequence). The CDR3 sequence is 16 residues long. The CDR3 loop is CASSIIAASGSYEQYF. The CDR3 DNA sequence: TGTGCCAGTAGTATTATTGCCGCTAGCGGGTCCTACGAGCAGTACTTC.

This clone was found a few times. V and J are TRBV4-2 and TRBJ1-2; 8 nucleotides match TRBD1. The CDR3 is 15 amino acids. Germline V gene sequence: CDR1 LGHNA, CDR2 YNFKEQ. The V segment lost 0 bases and the J segment 5 bases; nucleotides outside the gene matches: 5. CDR3 in amino acids: CASSQDGDRGYGYTF. Here the CDR3 DNA reads TGTGCCAGCAGCCAAGATGGTGACAGGGGTTATGGCTACACCTTC.

The chain joins TRBV21-1 to TRBJ2-3; TRBD2, the table's D call, lacks a check against the DNA. TRBV21-1 is tagged as a pseudogene. This CDR3 comprises 14 residues. CDR3 bases: TGTGCCAGCAGCAACGAGGGTTCGGCAGATACGCAGTATTTT. Translating gives CASSNEGSADTQYF.

In this sample, this clone turned up a few times. J is TRBJ2-1 and V is TRBV30; the match to TRBD2 covers 12 bases. Per germline, CDR1 GTSNPN and CDR2 SVGIG (reference sequence). J gave up 5 bases and V 0 bases, and 5 bases lay outside the gene matches. The CDR3 has 16 residues. Here the CDR3 reads CAWSVLWTSGNNEQFF. The CDR3 nucleotides are TGTGCCTGGAGTGTACTTTGGACTAGCGGGAACAATGAGCAGTTCTTC.

The rearrangement joins TRBV5-1 to TRBJ2-1, with 9 bases lining up with TRBD2. Unmatched junction bases numbered 3, after V lost 0 bases and J lost 2 bases. CDR1 and CDR2 (germline): SGHRS, YFSETQ. The CDR3 extends over 16 amino acids. CDR3 in DNA: TGCGCCAGCAGCTTGGTAGCGGGAGATGCCTACAATGAGCAGTTCTTC. Protein product: CASSLVAGDAYNEQFF.

DNA of the CDR3: TGTGCCAGCAGCTTGACTAGTATTGAGCAGTTCTTC. It specifies CASSLTSIEQFF. The chain couples TRBV7-2 to TRBJ2-1; a weak D match, TRBD2 (6 bases). The CDR3 is 12 amino acids. Germline CDR1 and CDR2: SGHTA and FQGNSA. The ends were cut back, 3 bases at V and 9 bases at J, with 9 bases in the middle.

This clone has just a few counts. The V gene is TRBV5-5, the J gene TRBJ1-4; 7 nucleotides agree with TRBD1. The J segment lost 3 bases and the V segment lost 4 bases, leaving 6 bases of the junction unmatched. This CDR3 comprises 15 residues. The germline CDR1 and CDR2 sequences are SGHKS and YYEKEE (reference sequence). This CDR3 reads CASSMGQHPNEKLFF. The CDR3, as DNA: TGTGCCAGCAGCATGGGACAGCATCCTAATGAAAAACTGTTTTTT.